This T cell receptor (beta chain) was identified in a study of T cells in localized non-small cell lung cancer. Study observations and caveats: Owing to sequencing of a solitary tumor region, heterogeneity cannot be discounted. Adjacent uninvolved lung tissue had the highest T cell clonality, exceeding tumor.

Sequenced by immunoSEQ multiplex PCR; TCRdb stores in-frame clones only, minus some. The repertoire holds 25,000 to 35,000 clones, with around three quarters as singletons. In its sample, this clone was seen a few times. What it binds is unknown. CDR3 length: 14 amino acids. The V and J ends lost 1 base and 6 bases respectively, with 10 bases between them. Germline loops: CDR1 SGHTA, CDR2 FQGNSA. The chain has TRBV7-2 and TRBJ2-1; D not certain. The receptor was isolated from a male donor aged 60 or older with stage III squamous cell lung carcinoma. This specimen was peripheral blood, taken before any cancer treatment. CDR3 loop: CASSLERSGNEQFF. In DNA, the CDR3 is TGTGCCAGCAGCTTAGAGAGGTCCGGCAATGAGCAGTTCTTC.